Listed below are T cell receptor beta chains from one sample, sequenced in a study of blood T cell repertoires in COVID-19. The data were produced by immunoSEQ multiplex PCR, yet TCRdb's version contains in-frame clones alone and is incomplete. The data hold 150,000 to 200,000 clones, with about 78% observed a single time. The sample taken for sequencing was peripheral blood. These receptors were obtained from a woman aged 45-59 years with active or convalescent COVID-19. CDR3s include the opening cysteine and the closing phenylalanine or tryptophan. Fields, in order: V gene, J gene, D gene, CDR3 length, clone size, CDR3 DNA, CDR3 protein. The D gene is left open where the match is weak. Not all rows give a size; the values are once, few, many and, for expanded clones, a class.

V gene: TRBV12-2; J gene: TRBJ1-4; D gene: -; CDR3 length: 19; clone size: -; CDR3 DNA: TGTGCAAGTCGCTTATGGCGCAAGAGCGGAAGGCGAACTAATGAAAAACTGTTTTTT; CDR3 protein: CASRLWRKSGRRTNEKLFF
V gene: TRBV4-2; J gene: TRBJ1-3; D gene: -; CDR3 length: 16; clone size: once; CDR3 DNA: TGTGCCAGCAGCCCCCAGGGAGGTCTCTCTGGAAACACCATATATTTT; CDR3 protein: CASSPQGGLSGNTIYF
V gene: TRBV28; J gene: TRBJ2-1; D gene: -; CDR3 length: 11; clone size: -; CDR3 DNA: TGTGCCAGCAGTTTAAGAGTTGAGCAGTTCTTC; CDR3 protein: CASSLRVEQFF
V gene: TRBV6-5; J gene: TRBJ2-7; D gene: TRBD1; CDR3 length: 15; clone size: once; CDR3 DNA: TGTGCCAGCAGGTACCGGGACAGGGGAATATACGAGCAGTACTTC; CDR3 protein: CASRYRDRGIYEQYF
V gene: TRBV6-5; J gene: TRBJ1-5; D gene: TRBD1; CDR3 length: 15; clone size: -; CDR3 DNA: TGTGCCAGCAGCTCACAGGGGGCGATGAGCCAGCCCCAGCATTTT; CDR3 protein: CASSSQGAMSQPQHF
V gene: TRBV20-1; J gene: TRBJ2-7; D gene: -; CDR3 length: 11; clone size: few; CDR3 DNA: TGCAGTGCTAGAGATCAGAACGAGCAGTACTTC; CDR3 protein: CSARDQNEQYF
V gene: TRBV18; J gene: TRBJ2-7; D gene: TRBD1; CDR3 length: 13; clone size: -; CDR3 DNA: TGTGCCAGCTCACCCAACAGGGGGAACGAGCAGTACTTC; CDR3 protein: CASSPNRGNEQYF
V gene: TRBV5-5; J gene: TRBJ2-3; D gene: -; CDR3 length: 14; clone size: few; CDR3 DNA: TGTGCCAGCAACCGGGGTGAGAGAACAGATACGCAGTATTTT; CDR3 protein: CASNRGERTDTQYF
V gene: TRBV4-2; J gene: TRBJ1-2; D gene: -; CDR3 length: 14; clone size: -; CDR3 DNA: TGTGCCAGCAGCCAAGATAGAGGAAACTATGGCTACACCTTC; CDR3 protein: CASSQDRGNYGYTF
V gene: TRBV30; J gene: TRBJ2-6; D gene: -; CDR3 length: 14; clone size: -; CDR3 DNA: TGTGCCTGGAGTGTACGAGCAGGGGCCAACGTCCTGACTTTC; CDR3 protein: CAWSVRAGANVLTF
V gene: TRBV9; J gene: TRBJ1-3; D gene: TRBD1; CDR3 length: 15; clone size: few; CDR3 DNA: TGTGCCAGCAGCTCGGACAGGGGCCTTCGAAACACCATATATTTT; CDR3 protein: CASSSDRGLRNTIYF
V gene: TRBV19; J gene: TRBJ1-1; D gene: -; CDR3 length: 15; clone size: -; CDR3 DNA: TGTGCCAGTAGTATTTCGGCAGGGGCGAACACTGAAGCTTTCTTT; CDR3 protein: CASSISAGANTEAFF
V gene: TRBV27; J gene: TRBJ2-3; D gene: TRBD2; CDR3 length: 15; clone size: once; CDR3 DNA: TGTGCCAGCAGTTCGGGGGGGCTCCCCCCAGATACGCAGTATTTT; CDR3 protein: CASSSGGLPPDTQYF
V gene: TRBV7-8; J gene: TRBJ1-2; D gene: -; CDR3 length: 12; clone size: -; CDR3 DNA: TGTGCCAGCAGCCAAGCAAATAATGGCTACACCTTC; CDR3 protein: CASSQANNGYTF
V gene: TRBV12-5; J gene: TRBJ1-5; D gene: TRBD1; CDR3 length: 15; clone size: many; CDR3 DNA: TGTGCTAGTGGTCACGGGACAGCAGGCAATCAGCCCCAGCATTTT; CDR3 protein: CASGHGTAGNQPQHF
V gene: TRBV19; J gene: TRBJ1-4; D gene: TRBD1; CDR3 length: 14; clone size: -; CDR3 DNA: TGTGCCAGTAGGCGACAGGGGGCGGATGAAAAACTGTTTTTT; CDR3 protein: CASRRQGADEKLFF
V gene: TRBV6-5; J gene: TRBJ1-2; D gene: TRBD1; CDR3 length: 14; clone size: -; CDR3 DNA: TGTGCCAGCAGGCAACCGGGACAGGGGGGTGGCTACACCTTC; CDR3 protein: CASRQPGQGGGYTF
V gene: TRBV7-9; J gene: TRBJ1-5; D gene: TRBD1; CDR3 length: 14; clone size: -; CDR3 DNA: TGTGCCAGCAGCTCCGACAGGGGCAATCAGCCCCAGCATTTT; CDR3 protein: CASSSDRGNQPQHF
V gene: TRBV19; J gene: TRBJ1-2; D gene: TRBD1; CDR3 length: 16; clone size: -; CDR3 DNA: TGTGCCAGTAGTATGGAGTCCGGGACAGGGAACTATGGCTACACCTTC; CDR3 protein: CASSMESGTGNYGYTF
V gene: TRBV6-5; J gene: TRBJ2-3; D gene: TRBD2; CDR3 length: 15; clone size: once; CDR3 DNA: TGTGCCAGCAGTCAACCGCGGGAGGGAGGGGATACGCAGTATTTT; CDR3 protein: CASSQPREGGDTQYF
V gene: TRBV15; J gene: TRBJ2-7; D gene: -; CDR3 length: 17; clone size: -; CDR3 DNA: TGTGCCACCAGCTCCTACCCCACAGGGATGAGCTCCTACGAGCAGTACTTC; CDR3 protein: CATSSYPTGMSSYEQYF
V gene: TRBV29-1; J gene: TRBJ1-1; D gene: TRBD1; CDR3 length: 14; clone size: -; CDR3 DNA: TGCAGCGTTGAAGAGAGTCAGGGGGCGAGTGGAGCTTTCTTT; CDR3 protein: CSVEESQGASGAFF
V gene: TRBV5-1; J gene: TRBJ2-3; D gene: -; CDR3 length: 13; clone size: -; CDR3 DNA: TGCGCCAGCAGCTTAGACAGGACAGATACGCAGTATTTT; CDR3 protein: CASSLDRTDTQYF
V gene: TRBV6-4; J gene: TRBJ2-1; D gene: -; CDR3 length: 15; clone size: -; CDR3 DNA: TGTGCCAGCAGTGTGGGGGGGGCCGGAGCAGCTGAGCAGTTCTTC; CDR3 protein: CASSVGGAGAAEQFF
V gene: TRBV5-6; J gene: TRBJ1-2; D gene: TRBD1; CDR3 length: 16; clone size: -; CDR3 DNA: TGTGCCAGCAGCTTTACCGGGACAGGGCGCTTCTATGGCTACACCTTC; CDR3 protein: CASSFTGTGRFYGYTF
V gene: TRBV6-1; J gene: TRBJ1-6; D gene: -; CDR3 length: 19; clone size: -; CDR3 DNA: TGTGCCAGCAGTGAAAGAACGGGAACGTGGGGGGGGGTGAATTCACCCCTCCACTTT; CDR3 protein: CASSERTGTWGGVNSPLHF
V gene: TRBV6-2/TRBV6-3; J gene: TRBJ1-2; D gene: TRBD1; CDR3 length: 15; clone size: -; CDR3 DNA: TGTGCCAGCAGTCGTCCCGGGACAGGGACCTATGGCTACACCTTC; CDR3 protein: CASSRPGTGTYGYTF
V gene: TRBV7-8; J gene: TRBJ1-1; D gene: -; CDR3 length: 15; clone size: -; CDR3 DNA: TGTGCCAGCAGCTTAGGGGGAGGTAGGCCCACTGAAGCTTTCTTT; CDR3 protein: CASSLGGGRPTEAFF
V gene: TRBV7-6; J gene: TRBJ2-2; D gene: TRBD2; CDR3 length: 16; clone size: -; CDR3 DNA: TGTGCCAGCAGCAGTCTAGCGGGGGAGAACACCGGGGAGCTGTTTTTT; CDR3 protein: CASSSLAGENTGELFF
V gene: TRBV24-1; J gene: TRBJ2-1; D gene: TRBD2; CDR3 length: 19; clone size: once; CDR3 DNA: TGTGCCACCAGTGATTGGACGGGGGGAGCGGGAAACTCCTACAATGAGCAGTTCTTC; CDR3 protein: CATSDWTGGAGNSYNEQFF
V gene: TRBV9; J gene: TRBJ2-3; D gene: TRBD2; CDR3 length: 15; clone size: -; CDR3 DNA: TGTGCCAGCAGCGAACTAGCGGCCCCCACAGATACGCAGTATTTT; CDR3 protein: CASSELAAPTDTQYF
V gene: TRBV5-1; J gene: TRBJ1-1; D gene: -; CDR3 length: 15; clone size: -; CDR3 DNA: TGCGCCAGCAGCTTGGGCGCGGGGGCCGGGACTGAAGCTTTCTTT; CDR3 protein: CASSLGAGAGTEAFF
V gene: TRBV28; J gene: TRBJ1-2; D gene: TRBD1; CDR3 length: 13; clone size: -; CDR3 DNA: TGTGCCAGCAGCCGTGACAGGGGCGTGGGCTACACCTTC; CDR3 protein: CASSRDRGVGYTF
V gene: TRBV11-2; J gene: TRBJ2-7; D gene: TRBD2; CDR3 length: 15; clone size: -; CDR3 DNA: TGTGCCAGCAGCTCCCAAAGCGGGAACTCCTACGAGCAGTACTTC; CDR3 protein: CASSSQSGNSYEQYF
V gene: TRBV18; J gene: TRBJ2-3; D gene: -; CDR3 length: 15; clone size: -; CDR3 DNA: TGTGCCAGCTCACCGAGCGTAGGCCCCACAGATACGCAGTATTTT; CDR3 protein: CASSPSVGPTDTQYF
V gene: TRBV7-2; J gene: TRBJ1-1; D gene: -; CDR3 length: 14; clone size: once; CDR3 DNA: TGTGCCAGCAGCTTGGGGCCGGGGAACACTGAAGCTTTCTTT; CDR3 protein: CASSLGPGNTEAFF
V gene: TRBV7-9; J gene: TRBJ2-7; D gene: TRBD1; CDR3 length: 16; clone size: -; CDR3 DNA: TGTGCCAGCAGCTTAGAGACAGGGGGACCAGGGTACGAGCAGTACTTC; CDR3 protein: CASSLETGGPGYEQYF